This T cell receptor beta chain comes out of a study of blood T cell repertoires in COVID-19. TCRdb's copy holds only in-frame clones and misses some; the assay was immunoSEQ multiplex PCR. The sample lists over 50,000 clones, nearly 90% occurring once. Between the trimmed V and J ends, which lost 0 bases and 3 bases, there was a span of 8 bases. Germline V gene sequence: CDR1 SGDLS, CDR2 YYNGEE. The CDR3 extends over 14 amino acids. This TCR came from a man in his forties or fifties with active COVID-19. Sequenced sample: peripheral blood. The chain couples TRBV9 to TRBJ2-3; D is uncertain. In nucleotides, the CDR3 is TGTGCCAGCAGCGTAGATGGGCTGACAGATACGCAGTATTTT. Translating gives CASSVDGLTDTQYF.